The 10 T cell receptor beta chains reported below all come from one sample, sequenced in a study of identical twins. MiXCR was run by TCRdb on the 5' RACE reads, yielding one entry per CDR3 protein. The data show under 1 million distinct CDR3 sequences, 10% to 15% seen once. The data also belong to a second study, concerning yellow fever vaccine responses in identical twins.

Sequences were obtained from PBMCs. The receptor source for this set is a woman aged 18-29 years in good health.

This clonotype has at least ten counts. The chain joins TRBV7-9 to TRBJ2-3; 8 bases align to TRBD2. CDR3 size: 16 residues. Germline trimming cut 5 bases from V and 1 base from J; bases unmatched to any gene: 8. Germline loops: CDR1 SEHNR, CDR2 FQNEAQ (reference sequence). The CDR3 DNA sequence: TGTGCCAGCAGCCCGGGGGGGCAGTGGGGCACAGATACGCAGTATTTT. Protein sequence: CASSPGGQWGTDTQYF.

The genes are TRBV5-1 and TRBJ2-1, with TRBD2 matching over 11 bases. Trimming took 2 bases from V and 5 from J; bases not matched to a gene: 3. From germline, CDR1 is SGHRS and CDR2 YFSETQ. This CDR3 has 15 amino acids. The DNA for the CDR3 is TGCGCCAGCAGCTTACCGGGACTAGCGGACAATGAGCAGTTCTTC. The encoded protein is CASSLPGLADNEQFF.

The V and J genes are TRBV28 and TRBJ1-1; D ambiguous. The CDR3 is 14 residues long. Trimming removed 6 bases at V and 5 bases at J, with 16 bases between. CDR1 is MDHEN and CDR2 is SYDVKM in the germline V gene. CDR3 DNA sequence: TGTGCCAGCAGAAGAATCGGTCGCGGGACTGAAGCTTTCTTT. Protein product: CASRRIGRGTEAFF.

The chain has TRBV6-1 and TRBJ2-6, with D perhaps matching TRBD1 or TRBD2 (5 bases each). In germline, CDR1 is MNHNS, CDR2 SASEGT. The CDR3 is made up of 19 amino acids. V was trimmed by 3 bases and J by 0 bases, leaving 18 bases between them. CDR3 sequence: CASSEPRDAFSSGANVLTF. The CDR3 nucleotides read TGTGCCAGCAGTGAGCCCCGGGACGCATTTAGCTCTGGGGCCAACGTCCTGACTTTC.

A few counts support this clonotype. This chain links TRBV20-1 with TRBJ1-6, with a weak D call TRBD1 (5 bases). This CDR3 spans 15 amino acids. V was clipped by 0 bases and J by 10 bases, with 16 bases between them. The germline gives CDR1 DFQATT, CDR2 SNEGSKA (reference sequence). The CDR3 protein is CSARDQSGTGSPLHF. DNA for the CDR3: TGCAGTGCTAGAGACCAGTCAGGGACGGGCTCACCCCTCCACTTT.

This clonotype has only a few counts. The chain employs TRBV7-3 and TRBJ1-3, with TRBD1 matching 9 bases. CDR1 and CDR2 from the germline V gene are SGHTA and FQGTGA. The CDR3 runs 13 residues. J was trimmed by 7 bases and V by 5 bases; bases with no gene match: 3. The CDR3 region is CASSRQGGNTIYF. The CDR3 region has the DNA TGTGCCAGCAGCCGACAGGGGGGGAACACCATATATTTT.

In its sample, this clonotype was seen a few times. V is TRBV7-9 and J is TRBJ2-5; the match to TRBD2 covers 9 bases. The CDR3 is 17 residues long. Germline V gene lookup returns CDR1 SEHNR and CDR2 FQNEAQ (reference sequence). V was pared by 1 base and J by 5 bases, with 11 bases of the junction left unmatched. For the CDR3, the DNA is TGTGCCAGCAGCTTAGAACTTCGGTCTAGCGGGATGGAGACCCAGTACTTC. It codes for CASSLELRSSGMETQYF.

The rearrangement uses TRBV2 and TRBJ2-7; the D gene is possibly TRBD1 (5 bases). Germline CDR1 reads SNHLY; CDR2 reads FYNNEI. V was shortened by 7 bases and J by 1 base, with 17 bases between the two germline ends. This CDR3 has 15 amino acids. The CDR3 region is CASTDQQDRSYEQYV. DNA of the CDR3: TGTGCCAGCACCGATCAACAGGACCGATCCTACGAGCAGTACGTC.

The rearrangement joins TRBV28 to TRBJ2-1, with TRBD2 matching 11 bases. The length of the CDR3 is 19 residues. J gave up 3 bases and V 6 bases, and 16 bases lay outside the gene matches. Germline loops: CDR1 MDHEN, CDR2 SYDVKM. For the CDR3, the DNA is TGTGCCAGCAGCCCCGGGCGGGTACTACTAGCGGGAGTCTACAATGAGCAGTTCTTC. Its protein product is CASSPGRVLLAGVYNEQFF.

The chain is built from TRBV2 and TRBJ2-7; 10 bases line up with TRBD1. CDR1 SNHLY and CDR2 FYNNEI come from the germline V gene. This CDR3 contains 15 residues. Unmatched junction bases numbered 2, after V lost 3 bases and J lost 0 bases. CDR3 in amino acids: CASSDGTGDSYEQYV. For the CDR3, the DNA is TGTGCCAGCAGTGACGGGACAGGGGACTCCTACGAGCAGTACGTC.